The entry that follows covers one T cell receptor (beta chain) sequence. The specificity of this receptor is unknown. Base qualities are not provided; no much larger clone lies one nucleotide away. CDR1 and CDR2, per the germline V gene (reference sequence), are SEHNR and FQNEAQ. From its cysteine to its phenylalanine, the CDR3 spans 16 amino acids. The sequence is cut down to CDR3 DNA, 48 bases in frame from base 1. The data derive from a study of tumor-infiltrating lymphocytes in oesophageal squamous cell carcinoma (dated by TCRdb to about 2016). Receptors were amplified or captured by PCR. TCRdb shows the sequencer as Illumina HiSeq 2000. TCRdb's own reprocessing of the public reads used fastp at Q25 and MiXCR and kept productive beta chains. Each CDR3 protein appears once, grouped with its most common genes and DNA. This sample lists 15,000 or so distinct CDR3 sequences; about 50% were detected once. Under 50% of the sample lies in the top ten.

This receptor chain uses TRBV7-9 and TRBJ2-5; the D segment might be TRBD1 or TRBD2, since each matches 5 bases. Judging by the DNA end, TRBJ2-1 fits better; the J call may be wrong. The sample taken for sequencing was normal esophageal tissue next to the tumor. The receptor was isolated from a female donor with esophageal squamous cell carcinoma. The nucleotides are TGTGCCAGCAGCTTAGATCCTGGGGGAGTCTACAATGAGCAGTTCTTC. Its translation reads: CASSLDPGGVYNEQFF.